This T cell receptor (beta chain) was identified in a study of blood T cell repertoires in COVID-19. About the research overall: Acute and convalescent COVID-19 samples came from the United States, Italy and Spain. From T cells, B-cell-depleted T cells, or PBMCs came the material, which was cDNA or gDNA.

Study processing details: Reference gene primer amplification gave estimated nucleated cell counts. The table came from immunoSEQ multiplex PCR; TCRdb's copy has only in-frame clones and leaves some out. Clone size and V and J calls were adopted from that table, with D and trimming inferred from the DNA. The table has a few hundred thousand clones, 85% to 90% seen once. Trimming removed 2 bases from V and 1 base from J, with 14 bases in between. Looked up from germline, CDR1 is SQVTM and CDR2 is ANQGSEA. This CDR3 has 16 amino acids. V gene TRBV29-1 combines with J gene TRBJ1-4, with a tentative D call TRBD1 (5 bases). The sample was peripheral blood. This receptor was obtained from a man aged 18-30 years with active or convalescent COVID-19. This chain's CDR3 is CSVEFRRVGTNEKLFF. The CDR3 bases are TGCAGCGTTGAATTTCGCAGGGTAGGAACTAATGAAAAACTGTTTTTT.